These 10 T cell receptor beta chains share one sample of origin, sequenced in a study of T cells after yellow fever vaccination. TCRdb analysed the 5' RACE reads with MiXCR anew, one entry per CDR3 protein. The data contain under 350,000 distinct CDR3 sequences, 4.1% of them singletons. Specimen: PBMCs, collected 5 days after the yellow fever booster vaccination. The source of these receptors is a man aged 18-30 years who received the YFV17D yellow fever vaccine.

This clonotype was seen many times. The V and J genes are TRBV5-1 and TRBJ2-3, with 8 bases lining up with TRBD2. Per germline, CDR1 SGHRS and CDR2 YFSETQ. Trimming cost V 2 bases and J 5 bases; bases outside gene matches: 10. This CDR3 has 16 residues. CDR3 in amino acids: CASSLERGGLRDTQYF. CDR3 sequence (DNA): TGCGCCAGCAGCTTAGAACGGGGGGGCCTGAGAGATACGCAGTATTTT.

This clonotype was found many times. This sequence joins TRBV6-6 and TRBJ2-3, with TRBD1 matching over 7 bases. The germline gives CDR1 MNHNY, CDR2 SVGAGI (reference sequence). The CDR3 consists of 16 residues. Trimming at V came to 7 bases and at J to 5 bases, leaving 15 bases not matched to a gene. The CDR3 nucleotides are TGTGCCAGCACCTACTCCCCAGGGGGTCGGGAAGATACGCAGTATTTT. Its translation: CASTYSPGGREDTQYF.

This clonotype appeared many times. J is TRBJ1-1 and V is TRBV7-8; D unclear. The CDR3 is 14 amino acids. V was pared by 0 bases and J by 0 bases, with 5 bases between. Germline assignment: CDR1 SGHVS and CDR2 FQNEAQ. CDR3 nucleotides: TGTGCCAGCAGCTTAGCCGGTATGAACACTGAAGCTTTCTTT. The encoded protein is CASSLAGMNTEAFF.

This clonotype occurred many times. The chain joins TRBV12-3 or TRBV12-4 to TRBJ2-1; D may be TRBD1 or TRBD2 (5 bases each). The CDR3 has 11 residues. Trimming cost V 3 bases and J 10 bases, with 7 bases left between them. CDR3 nucleotides: TGTGCCAGCAGTTTTTGGGGGGAGCAGTTCTTC. Translated: CASSFWGEQFF.

This clonotype came up many times. V gene TRBV7-9 combines with J gene TRBJ1-6, with D possibly TRBD1 on 5 matching bases. Germline-derived CDR1 and CDR2 are SEHNR and FQNEAQ (reference sequence). Trimming took 4 bases from V and 5 from J, leaving 18 bases between them. This CDR3 is built from 17 residues. The CDR3 is CASSSGPRVSHNSPLHF. CDR3 nucleotide sequence: TGTGCCAGCAGCTCCGGCCCCAGGGTGTCTCATAATTCACCCCTCCACTTT.

The table lists this clonotype with many counts. This chain links TRBV11-2 with TRBJ1-6; D ambiguous. The CDR3 loop spans 14 amino acids. The germline CDR1 and CDR2 sequences are SGHAT and FQNNGV. Trimming removed 1 base from V and 5 bases from J, with 6 bases in between. CDR3 region: CASSLGGNNSPLHF. The CDR3 DNA reads TGTGCCAGCAGCTTAGGAGGGAATAATTCACCCCTCCACTTT.

This chain joins TRBV7-6 and TRBJ2-2, with D possibly called TRBD1 or TRBD2 (6 bases each). V was pared by 1 base and J by 5 bases, with 11 bases between. The CDR3 consists of 15 residues. CDR1 SGHVS and CDR2 FNYEAQ come from the germline V gene. CDR3 coding DNA: TGTGCCAGCAGCTTAGTGGGGGGCTTTACCGGGGAGCTGTTTTTT. It encodes CASSLVGGFTGELFF. The full variable domain, its missing parts supplied by reference TRBV7-6 and TRBJ2-2, is GAGVSQSPRYKVTKRGQDVALRCDPISGHVSLYWYRQALGQGPEFLTYFNYEAQQDKSGLPNDRFSAERPEGSISTLTIQRTEQRDSAMYRCASSLVGGFTGELFFGEGSRLTVL.

This clonotype was found many times. The chain combines TRBV24-1 with TRBJ1-2, with D tentatively TRBD1 (6 bases). The germline gives CDR1 KGHDR, CDR2 SFDVKD. This CDR3 is 13 amino acids long. Trimming removed 6 bases from V and 8 bases from J, with 15 bases in between. As DNA, the CDR3 is TGTGCCACCAGTAAAACAGGGTCTGCGGGCTACACCTTC. This codes for CATSKTGSAGYTF.

At least ten counts were recorded for this clonotype. V usage is TRBV6-5 and J usage is TRBJ2-1, with 7 bases lining up with TRBD1. V lost 2 bases to trimming and J lost 5 bases; unmatched junction nucleotides: 6. This CDR3 has 15 residues. CDR1 and CDR2 (germline): MNHEY, SVGAGI. The CDR3 nucleotides are TGTGCCAGCAGTTACGGCCAGGGGGTAAACAATGAGCAGTTCTTC. Encoded protein: CASSYGQGVNNEQFF.

V is TRBV19 and J is TRBJ1-2; D is ambiguous. Looked up from germline, CDR1 is LNHDA and CDR2 is SQIVND (reference sequence). The CDR3 length is 14 residues. Trimming took 8 bases from V and 4 from J, leaving 17 bases between them. The CDR3 reads CASAPKFQAYGYTF. CDR3 nucleotides: TGTGCCAGTGCTCCTAAATTTCAGGCCTATGGCTACACCTTC.